The clone carrying this T cell receptor beta chain appeared a single time. TCRdb keeps only in-frame clones here, not all; method: immunoSEQ multiplex PCR. Here the sample spans 2 million to 2.5 million clones, roughly 92% being singletons. The sample belongs to a study of shared clonotypes between healthy human individuals. The CDR3 sequence is 15 residues long. V shed 2 bases and J 8 bases; nucleotides not matched to a gene: 11. Germline loops: CDR1 SQVTM, CDR2 ANQGSEA. The chain carries TRBV29-1 and TRBJ2-1, with TRBD2 matching over 8 bases. Source material: naive CD4+ T cells from PBMCs. The subset was: CD45RA+ positively selected. The sequence came from a man aged 18-30 years in good health. Some clones in this sample may be carry-over from other donors' samples. The chain's CDR3 is CSVEFGAGAYDEQFF. Written as DNA, the CDR3 is TGCAGCGTTGAATTTGGAGCGGGAGCGTACGATGAGCAGTTCTTC.